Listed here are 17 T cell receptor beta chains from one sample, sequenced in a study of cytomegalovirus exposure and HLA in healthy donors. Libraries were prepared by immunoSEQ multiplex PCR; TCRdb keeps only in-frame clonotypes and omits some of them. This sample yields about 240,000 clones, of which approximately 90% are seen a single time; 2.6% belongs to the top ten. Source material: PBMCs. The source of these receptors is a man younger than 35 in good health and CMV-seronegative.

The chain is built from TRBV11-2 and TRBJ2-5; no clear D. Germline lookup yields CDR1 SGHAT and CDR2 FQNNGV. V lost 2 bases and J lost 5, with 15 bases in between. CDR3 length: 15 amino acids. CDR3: CASSLLSLGLETQYF. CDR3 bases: TGTGCCAGCAGCTTACTTTCGCTAGGATTGGAGACCCAGTACTTC.

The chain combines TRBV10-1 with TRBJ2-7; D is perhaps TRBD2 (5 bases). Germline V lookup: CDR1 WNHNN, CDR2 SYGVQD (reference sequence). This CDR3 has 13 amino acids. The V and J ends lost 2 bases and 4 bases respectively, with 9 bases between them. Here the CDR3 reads CASSEIGGYEQYF. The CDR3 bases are TGCGCCAGCAGTGAGATTGGAGGATACGAGCAGTACTTC.

The DNA for the CDR3 is TGTGCCAGCAGCTTTGTAGCGGGGGGCTACGAGCAGTACTTC. The encoded protein is CASSFVAGGYEQYF. V and J are TRBV11-2 and TRBJ2-7, with 10 bases matching TRBD2. Germline V gene lookup returns CDR1 SGHAT and CDR2 FQNNGV. The CDR3 contains 14 residues. With V trimmed by 3 bases and J by 3 bases, 2 bases remained unmatched.

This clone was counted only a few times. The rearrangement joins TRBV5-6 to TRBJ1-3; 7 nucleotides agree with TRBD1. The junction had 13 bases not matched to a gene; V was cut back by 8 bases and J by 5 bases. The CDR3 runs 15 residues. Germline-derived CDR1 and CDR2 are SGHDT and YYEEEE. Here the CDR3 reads CARGPTGRGRNTIYF. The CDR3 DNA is TGTGCCAGAGGGCCGACAGGGAGAGGGAGAAACACCATATATTTT. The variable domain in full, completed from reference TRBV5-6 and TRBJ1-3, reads DAGVTQSPTHLIKTRGQQVTLRCSPKSGHDTVSWYQQALGQGPQFIFQYYEEEERQRGNFPDRFSGHQFPNYSSELNVNALLLGDSALYLCARGPTGRGRNTIYFGEGSWLTVV.

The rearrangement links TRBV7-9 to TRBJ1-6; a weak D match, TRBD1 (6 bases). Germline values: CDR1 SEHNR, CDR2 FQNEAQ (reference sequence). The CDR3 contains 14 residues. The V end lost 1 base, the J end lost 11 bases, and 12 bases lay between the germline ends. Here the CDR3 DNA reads TGTGCCAGCAGCTTAGAGGGGGACGCGGCACCCCTCCACTTT. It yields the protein CASSLEGDAAPLHF. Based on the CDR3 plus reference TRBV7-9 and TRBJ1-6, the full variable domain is DTGVSQNPRHKITKRGQNVTFRCDPISEHNRLYWYRQTLGQGPEFLTYFQNEAQLEKSRLLSDRFSAERPKGSFSTLEIQRTEQGDSAMYLCASSLEGDAAPLHFGNGTRLTVT.

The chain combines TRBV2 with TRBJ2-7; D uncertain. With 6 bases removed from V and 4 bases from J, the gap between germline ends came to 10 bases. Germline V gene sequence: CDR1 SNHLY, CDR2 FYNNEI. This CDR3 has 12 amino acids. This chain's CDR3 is CASSDEEYEQYF. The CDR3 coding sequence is TGTGCCAGCAGCGACGAGGAGTACGAGCAGTACTTC.

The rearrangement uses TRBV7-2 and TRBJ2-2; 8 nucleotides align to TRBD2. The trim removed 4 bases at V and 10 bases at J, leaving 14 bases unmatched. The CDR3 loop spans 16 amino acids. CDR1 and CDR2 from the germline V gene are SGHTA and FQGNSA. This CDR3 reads CASSSPPGGDVAELFF. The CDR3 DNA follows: TGTGCCAGCAGCTCCCCCCCCGGGGGGGATGTCGCGGAGCTGTTTTTT.

CDR3 in amino acids: CASSGLAGAYEQYF. The CDR3, as DNA: TGTGCCAGCAGTGGACTAGCGGGAGCCTACGAGCAGTACTTC. The chain is built from TRBV2 and TRBJ2-7; 12 nucleotides line up with TRBD2. Trimming removed 4 bases from V and 2 bases from J; junction bases left unmatched: 0. This CDR3 is built from 14 residues. CDR1 and CDR2 from the germline V gene are SNHLY and FYNNEI.

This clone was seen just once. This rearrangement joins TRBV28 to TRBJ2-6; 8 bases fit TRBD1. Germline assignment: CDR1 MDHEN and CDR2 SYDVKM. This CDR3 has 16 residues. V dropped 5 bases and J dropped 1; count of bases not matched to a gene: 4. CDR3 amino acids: CASSRDRGSGANVLTF. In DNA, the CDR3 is TGTGCCAGCAGTCGAGACAGGGGTTCTGGGGCCAACGTCCTGACTTTC. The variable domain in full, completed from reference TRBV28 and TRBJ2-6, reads DVKVTQSSRYLVKRTGEKVFLECVQDMDHENMFWYRQDPGLGLRLIYFSYDVKMKEKGDIPEGYSVSREKKERFSLILESASTNQTSMYLCASSRDRGSGANVLTFGAGSRLTVL.

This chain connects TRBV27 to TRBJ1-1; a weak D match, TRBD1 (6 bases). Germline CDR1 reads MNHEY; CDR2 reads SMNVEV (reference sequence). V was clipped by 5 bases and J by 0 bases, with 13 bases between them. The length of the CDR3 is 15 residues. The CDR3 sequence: CASSNTGKLNTEAFF. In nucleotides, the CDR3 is TGTGCCAGCAGTAACACAGGGAAGCTGAACACTGAAGCTTTCTTT.

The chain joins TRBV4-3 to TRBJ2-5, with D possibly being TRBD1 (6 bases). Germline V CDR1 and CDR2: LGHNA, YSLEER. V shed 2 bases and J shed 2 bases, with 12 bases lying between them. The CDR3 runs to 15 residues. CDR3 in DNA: TGCGCCAGCAGCCAATGGTGGACAGAACAAGAGACCCAGTACTTC. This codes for CASSQWWTEQETQYF.

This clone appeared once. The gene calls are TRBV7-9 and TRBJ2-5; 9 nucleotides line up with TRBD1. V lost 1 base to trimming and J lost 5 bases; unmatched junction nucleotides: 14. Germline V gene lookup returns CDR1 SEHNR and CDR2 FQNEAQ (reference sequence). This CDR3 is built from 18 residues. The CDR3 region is CASSLVGDRVEWYETQYF. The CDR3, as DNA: TGTGCCAGCAGCTTAGTTGGGGACAGGGTTGAGTGGTATGAGACCCAGTACTTC.

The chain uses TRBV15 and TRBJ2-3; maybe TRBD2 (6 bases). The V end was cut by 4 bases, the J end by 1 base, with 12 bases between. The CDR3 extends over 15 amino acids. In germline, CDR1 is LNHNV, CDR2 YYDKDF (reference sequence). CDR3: CATSTLAVGTDTQYF. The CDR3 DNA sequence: TGTGCCACCAGCACCTTAGCGGTGGGCACAGATACGCAGTATTTT.

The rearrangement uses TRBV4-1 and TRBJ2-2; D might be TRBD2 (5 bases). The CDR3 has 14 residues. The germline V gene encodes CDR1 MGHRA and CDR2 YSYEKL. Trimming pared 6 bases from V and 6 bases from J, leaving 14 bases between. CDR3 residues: CASSHNTRSGELFF. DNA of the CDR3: TGCGCCAGCAGTCATAATACTAGGTCCGGGGAGCTGTTTTTT.

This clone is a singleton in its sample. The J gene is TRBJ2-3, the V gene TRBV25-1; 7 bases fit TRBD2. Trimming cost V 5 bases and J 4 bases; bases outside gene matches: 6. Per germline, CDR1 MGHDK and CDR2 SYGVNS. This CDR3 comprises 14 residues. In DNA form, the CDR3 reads TGTGCCAGCAGTACCCTAGCGGCCTCAGATACGCAGTATTTT. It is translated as CASSTLAASDTQYF.

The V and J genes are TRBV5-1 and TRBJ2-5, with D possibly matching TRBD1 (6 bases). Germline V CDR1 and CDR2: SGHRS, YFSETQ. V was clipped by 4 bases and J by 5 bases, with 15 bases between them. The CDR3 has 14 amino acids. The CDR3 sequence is CASSRDRPTETQYF. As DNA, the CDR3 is TGCGCCAGCAGCCGAGACAGGCCCACTGAGACCCAGTACTTC.

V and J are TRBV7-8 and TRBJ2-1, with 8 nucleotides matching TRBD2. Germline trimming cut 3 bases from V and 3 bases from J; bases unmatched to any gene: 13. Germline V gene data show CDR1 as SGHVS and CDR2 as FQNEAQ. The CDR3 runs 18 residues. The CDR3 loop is CASSFALGGSGNYNEQFF. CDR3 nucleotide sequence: TGTGCCAGCAGCTTCGCCCTCGGGGGTAGCGGGAACTACAATGAGCAGTTCTTC. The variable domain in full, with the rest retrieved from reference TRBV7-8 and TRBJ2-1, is GAGVSQSPRYKVAKRGQDVALRCDPISGHVSLFWYQQALGQGPEFLTYFQNEAQLDKSGLPSDRFFAERPEGSVSTLKIQRTQQEDSAVYLCASSFALGGSGNYNEQFFGPGTRLTVL.